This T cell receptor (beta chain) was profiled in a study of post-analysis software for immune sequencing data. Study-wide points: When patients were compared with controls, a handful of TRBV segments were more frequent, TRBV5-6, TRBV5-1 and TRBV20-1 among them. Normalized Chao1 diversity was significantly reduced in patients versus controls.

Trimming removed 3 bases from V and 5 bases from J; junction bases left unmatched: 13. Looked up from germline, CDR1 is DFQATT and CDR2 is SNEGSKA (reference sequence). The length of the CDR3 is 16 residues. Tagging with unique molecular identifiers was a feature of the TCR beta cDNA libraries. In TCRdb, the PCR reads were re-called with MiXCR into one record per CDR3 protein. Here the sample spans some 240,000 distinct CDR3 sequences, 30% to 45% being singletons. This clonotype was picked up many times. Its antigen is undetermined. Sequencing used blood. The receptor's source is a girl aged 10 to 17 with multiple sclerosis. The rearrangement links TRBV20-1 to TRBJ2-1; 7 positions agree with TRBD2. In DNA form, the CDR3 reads TGCAGTGCTAGTACGGGCCGGCGGGAGCGCCACAATGAGCAGTTCTTC. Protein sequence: CSASTGRRERHNEQFF.